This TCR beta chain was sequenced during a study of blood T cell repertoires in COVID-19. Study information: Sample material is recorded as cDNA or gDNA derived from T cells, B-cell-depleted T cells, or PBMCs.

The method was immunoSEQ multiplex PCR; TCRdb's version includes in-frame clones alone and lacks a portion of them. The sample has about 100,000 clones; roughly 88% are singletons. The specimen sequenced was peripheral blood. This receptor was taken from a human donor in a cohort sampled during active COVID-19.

In nucleotides, the CDR3 is TGTGCCAGCAGCTTGGACTACTCCTACGAGCAGTACTTC. This gives the protein CASSLDYSYEQYF. The chain is built from TRBV7-2 and TRBJ2-7; weak D call: TRBD2 (6 bases). Germline V lookup: CDR1 SGHTA, CDR2 FQGNSA. The CDR3 sequence is 13 residues long. The V gene lost 3 bases and the J gene lost 0 bases, with 6 bases spanning the gap.